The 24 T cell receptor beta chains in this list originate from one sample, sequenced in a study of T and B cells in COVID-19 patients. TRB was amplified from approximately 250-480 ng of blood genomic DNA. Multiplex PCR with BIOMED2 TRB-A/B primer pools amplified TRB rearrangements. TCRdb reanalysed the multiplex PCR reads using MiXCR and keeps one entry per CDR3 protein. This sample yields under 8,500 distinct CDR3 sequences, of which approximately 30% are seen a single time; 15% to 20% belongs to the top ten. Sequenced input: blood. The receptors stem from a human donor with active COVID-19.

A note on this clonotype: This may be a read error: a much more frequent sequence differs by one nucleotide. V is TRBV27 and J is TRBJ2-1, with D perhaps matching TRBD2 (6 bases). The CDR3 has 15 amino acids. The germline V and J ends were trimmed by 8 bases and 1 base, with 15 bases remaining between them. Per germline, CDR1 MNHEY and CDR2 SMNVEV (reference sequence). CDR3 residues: CASLRARGSYNEQFF. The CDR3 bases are TGTGCCAGCTTAAGAGCCCGGGGGTCCTACAATGAGCAGTTCTTC.

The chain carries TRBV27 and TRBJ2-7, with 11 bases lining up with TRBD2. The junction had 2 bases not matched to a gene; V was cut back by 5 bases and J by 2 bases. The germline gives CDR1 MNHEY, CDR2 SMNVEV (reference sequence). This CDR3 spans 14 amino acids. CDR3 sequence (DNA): TGTGCCAGCAGTCTGGGACTAGCGGCCTACGAGCAGTACTTC. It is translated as CASSLGLAAYEQYF.

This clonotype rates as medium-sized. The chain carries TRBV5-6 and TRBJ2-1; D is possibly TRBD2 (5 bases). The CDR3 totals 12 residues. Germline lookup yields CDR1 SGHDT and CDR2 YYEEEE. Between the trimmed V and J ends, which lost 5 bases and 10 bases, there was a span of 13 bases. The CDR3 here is CASSDGPGEQFF. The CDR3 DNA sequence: TGTGCCAGCAGTGACGGCCCGGGGGAGCAGTTCTTC. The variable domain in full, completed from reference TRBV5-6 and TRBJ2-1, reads DAGVTQSPTHLIKTRGQQVTLRCSPKSGHDTVSWYQQALGQGPQFIFQYYEEEERQRGNFPDRFSGHQFPNYSSELNVNALLLGDSALYLCASSDGPGEQFFGPGTRLTVL.

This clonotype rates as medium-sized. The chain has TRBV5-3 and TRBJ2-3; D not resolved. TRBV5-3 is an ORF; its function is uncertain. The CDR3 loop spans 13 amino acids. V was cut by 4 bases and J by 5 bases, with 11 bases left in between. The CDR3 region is CARSPSWEDTQYF. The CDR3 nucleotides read TGTGCCAGAAGCCCCAGTTGGGAAGATACGCAGTATTTT.

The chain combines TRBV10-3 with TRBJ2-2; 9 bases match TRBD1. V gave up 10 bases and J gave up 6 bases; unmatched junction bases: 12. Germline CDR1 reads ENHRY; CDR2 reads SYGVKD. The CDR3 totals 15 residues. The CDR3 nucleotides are TGTGCCACTCTACCCCGGGACAGGGCGGCCGGGGAGCTGTTTTTT. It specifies CATLPRDRAAGELFF.

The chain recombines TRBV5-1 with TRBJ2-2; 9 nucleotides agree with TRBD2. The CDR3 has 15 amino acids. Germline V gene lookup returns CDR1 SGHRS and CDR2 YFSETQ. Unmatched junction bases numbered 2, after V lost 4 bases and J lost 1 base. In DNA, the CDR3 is TGCGCCAGCAGCGAACTAGCGGGGAACACCGGGGAGCTGTTTTTT. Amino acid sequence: CASSELAGNTGELFF.

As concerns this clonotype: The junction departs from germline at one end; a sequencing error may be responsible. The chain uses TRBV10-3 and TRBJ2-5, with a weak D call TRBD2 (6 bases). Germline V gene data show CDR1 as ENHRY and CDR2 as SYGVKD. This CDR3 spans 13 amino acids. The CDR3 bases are TGTACCATCTCTGCGGGGCAGGGAGAGACCCAGTACTTC. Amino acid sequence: CTISAGQGETQYF.

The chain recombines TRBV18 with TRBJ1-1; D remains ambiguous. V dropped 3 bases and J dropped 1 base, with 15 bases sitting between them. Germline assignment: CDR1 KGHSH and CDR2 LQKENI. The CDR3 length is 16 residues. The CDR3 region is CASSPQASAGNTEAFF. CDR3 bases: TGTGCCAGCTCACCCCAGGCGAGCGCAGGGAACACTGAAGCTTTCTTT.

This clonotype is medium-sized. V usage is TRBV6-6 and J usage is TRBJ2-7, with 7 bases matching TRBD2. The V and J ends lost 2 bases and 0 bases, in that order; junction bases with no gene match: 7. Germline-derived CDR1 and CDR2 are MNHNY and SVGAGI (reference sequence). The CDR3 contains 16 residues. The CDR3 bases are TGTGCCAGCAGTTACGAGGGTGGCGGGGGCTCCTACGAGCAGTACTTC. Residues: CASSYEGGGGSYEQYF.

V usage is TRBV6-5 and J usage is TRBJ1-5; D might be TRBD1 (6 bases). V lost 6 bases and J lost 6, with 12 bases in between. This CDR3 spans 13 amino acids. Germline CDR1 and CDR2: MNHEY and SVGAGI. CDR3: CASSPRGSQPQHF. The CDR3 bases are TGTGCCAGCAGCCCCAGGGGATCTCAGCCCCAGCATTTT.

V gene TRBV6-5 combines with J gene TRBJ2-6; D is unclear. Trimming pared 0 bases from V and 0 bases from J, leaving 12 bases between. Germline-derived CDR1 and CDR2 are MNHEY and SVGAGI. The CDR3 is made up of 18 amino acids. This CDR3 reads CASSYSNRYSSGANVLTF. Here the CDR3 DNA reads TGTGCCAGCAGTTACTCGAACAGATACAGCTCTGGGGCCAACGTCCTGACTTTC.

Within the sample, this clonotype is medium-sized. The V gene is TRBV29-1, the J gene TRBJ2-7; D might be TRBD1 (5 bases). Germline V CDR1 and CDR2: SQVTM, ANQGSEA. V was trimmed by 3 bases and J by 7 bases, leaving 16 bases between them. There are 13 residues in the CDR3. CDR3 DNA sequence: TGCAGCGTTGAGAGTGGGGCCCCAGGGGAGCAGTACTTC. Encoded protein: CSVESGAPGEQYF.

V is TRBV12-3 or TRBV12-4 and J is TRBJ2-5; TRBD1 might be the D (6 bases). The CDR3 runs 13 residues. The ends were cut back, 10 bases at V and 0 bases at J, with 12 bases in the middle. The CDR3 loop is CAIQDSYQETQYF. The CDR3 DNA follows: TGTGCCATCCAGGACAGCTACCAAGAGACCCAGTACTTC.

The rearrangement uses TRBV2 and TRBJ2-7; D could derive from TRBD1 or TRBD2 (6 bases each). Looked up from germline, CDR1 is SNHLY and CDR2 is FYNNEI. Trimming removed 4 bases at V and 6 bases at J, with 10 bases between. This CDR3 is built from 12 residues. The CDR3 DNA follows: TGTGCCAGCAGTGTTTCGGGGGCCGAGCAGTACGTC. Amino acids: CASSVSGAEQYV.

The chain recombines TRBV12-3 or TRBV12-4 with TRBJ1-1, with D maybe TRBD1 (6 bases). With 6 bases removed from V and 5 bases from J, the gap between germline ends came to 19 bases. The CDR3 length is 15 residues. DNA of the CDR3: TGTGCCAGCAGCCCTACCCTAGGGGGAAGGACTGAAGCTTTCTTT. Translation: CASSPTLGGRTEAFF.

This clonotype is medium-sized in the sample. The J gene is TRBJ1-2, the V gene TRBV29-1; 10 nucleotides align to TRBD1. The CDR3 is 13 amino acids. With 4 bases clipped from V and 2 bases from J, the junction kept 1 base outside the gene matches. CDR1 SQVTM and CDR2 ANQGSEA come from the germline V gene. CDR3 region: CSVGGQGNYGYTF. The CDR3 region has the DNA TGCAGCGTTGGGGGACAGGGGAACTATGGCTACACCTTC. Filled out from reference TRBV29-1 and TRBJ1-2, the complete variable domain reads SAVISQKPSRDICQRGTSLTIQCQVDSQVTMMFWYRQQPGQSLTLIATANQGSEATYESGFVIDKFPISRPNLTFSTLTVSNMSPEDSSIYLCSVGGQGNYGYTFGSGTRLTVV.

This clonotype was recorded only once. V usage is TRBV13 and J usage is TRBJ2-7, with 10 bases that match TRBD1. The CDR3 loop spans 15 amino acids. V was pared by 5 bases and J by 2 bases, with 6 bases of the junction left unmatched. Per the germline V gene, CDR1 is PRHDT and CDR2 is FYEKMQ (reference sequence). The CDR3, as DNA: TGTGCCAGCAGCCTTGCTGGGACAGGGGCCTACGAGCAGTACTTC. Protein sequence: CASSLAGTGAYEQYF.

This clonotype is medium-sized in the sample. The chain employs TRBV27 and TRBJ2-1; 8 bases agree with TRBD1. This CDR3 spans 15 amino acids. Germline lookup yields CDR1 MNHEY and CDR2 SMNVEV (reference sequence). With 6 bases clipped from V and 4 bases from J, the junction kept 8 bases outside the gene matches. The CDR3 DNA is TGTGCCAGCAGCATAGACAGGGGAGGTTACAATGAGCAGTTCTTC. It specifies CASSIDRGGYNEQFF.

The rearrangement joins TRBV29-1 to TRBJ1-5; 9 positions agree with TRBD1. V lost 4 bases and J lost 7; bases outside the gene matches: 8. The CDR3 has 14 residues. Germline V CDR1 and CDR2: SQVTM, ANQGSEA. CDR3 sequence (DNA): TGCAGCGTTGGGGTGGGACAGGGACGACAGCCCCAGCATTTT. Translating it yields CSVGVGQGRQPQHF.

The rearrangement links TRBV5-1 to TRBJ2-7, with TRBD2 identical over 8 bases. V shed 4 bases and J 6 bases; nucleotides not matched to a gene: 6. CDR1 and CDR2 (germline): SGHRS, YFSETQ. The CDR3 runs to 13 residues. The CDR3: CASSRSGGVEQYF. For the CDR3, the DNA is TGCGCCAGCAGCCGGAGCGGGGGCGTCGAGCAGTACTTC.

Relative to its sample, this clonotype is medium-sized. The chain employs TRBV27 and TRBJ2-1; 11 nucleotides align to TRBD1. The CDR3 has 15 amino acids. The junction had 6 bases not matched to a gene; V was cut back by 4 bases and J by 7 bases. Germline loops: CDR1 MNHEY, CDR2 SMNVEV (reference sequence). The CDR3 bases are TGTGCCAGCAGTTCGCGAAGGGACAGGGGGAATGAGCAGTTCTTC. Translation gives CASSSRRDRGNEQFF.

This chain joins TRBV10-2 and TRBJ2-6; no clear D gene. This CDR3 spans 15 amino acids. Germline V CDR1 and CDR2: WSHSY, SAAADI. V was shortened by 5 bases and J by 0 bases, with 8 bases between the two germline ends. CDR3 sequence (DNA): TGCGCCAGCAGTCTTGGAGACTCTGGGGCCAACGTCCTGACTTTC. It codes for CASSLGDSGANVLTF.

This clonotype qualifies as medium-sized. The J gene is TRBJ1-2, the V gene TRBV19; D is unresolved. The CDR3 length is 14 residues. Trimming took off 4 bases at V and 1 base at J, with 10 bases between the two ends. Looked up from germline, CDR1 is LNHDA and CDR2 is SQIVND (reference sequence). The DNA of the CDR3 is TGTGCCAGTAGTACCCCGGCCGTTAACTATGGCTACACCTTC. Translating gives CASSTPAVNYGYTF.

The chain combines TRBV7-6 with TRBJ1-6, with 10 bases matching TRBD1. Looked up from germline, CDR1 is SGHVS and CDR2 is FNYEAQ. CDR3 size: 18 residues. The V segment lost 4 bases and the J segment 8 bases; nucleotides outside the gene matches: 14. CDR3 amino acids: CASSSTYGRDRGHSPLHF. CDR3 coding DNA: TGTGCCAGCAGCTCAACCTACGGGCGCGACAGGGGGCATTCACCCCTCCACTTT. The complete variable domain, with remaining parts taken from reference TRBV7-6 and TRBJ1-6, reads GAGVSQSPRYKVTKRGQDVALRCDPISGHVSLYWYRQALGQGPEFLTYFNYEAQQDKSGLPNDRFSAERPEGSISTLTIQRTEQRDSAMYRCASSSTYGRDRGHSPLHFGNGTRLTVT.